Presented here are 30 T cell receptor beta chains from one specimen sequenced in a study of blood T cell repertoires in COVID-19. The protocol was immunoSEQ multiplex PCR, while the TCRdb copy is restricted to in-frame clones and leaves out a portion. The top ten hold 9% to 14% of the sample, which has 100,000 or so clones, roughly 79% seen once. The sequenced sample was peripheral blood. These receptors were obtained from a woman aged 70-85 years with acute or convalescent COVID-19.

V usage is TRBV7-8 and J usage is TRBJ2-7; 10 bases map to TRBD1. This CDR3 is 17 amino acids long. V lost 1 base, J lost 2 bases, and 8 bases stayed unmatched. Germline CDR1 reads SGHVS; CDR2 reads FQNEAQ. The CDR3 sequence is CASSLGPKGTGAYEQYV. The CDR3 coding sequence is TGTGCCAGCAGCTTAGGCCCCAAAGGGACAGGGGCCTACGAGCAGTACGTC.

The CDR3 coding sequence is TGTGCCAGTACCTCAAATCAGGGAAGTTGGTATGGCTACACCTTC. It is translated as CASTSNQGSWYGYTF. The rearrangement links TRBV19 to TRBJ1-2; the D gene is possibly TRBD1 (5 bases). The CDR3 has 15 residues. The germline V and J ends were trimmed by 7 bases and 5 bases, with 20 bases remaining between them. Germline CDR1 LNHDA, CDR2 SQIVND (reference sequence).

The chain has TRBV6-5 and TRBJ2-3; possibly TRBD2 for D (5 bases). Germline CDR1 is MNHEY and CDR2 is SVGAGI. The V end was cut by 4 bases, the J end by 2 bases, with 10 bases between. The CDR3 extends over 14 amino acids. This chain's CDR3 is CASSSGLSTDTQYF. CDR3 nucleotide sequence: TGTGCCAGCAGTTCAGGACTTTCCACAGATACGCAGTATTTT.

This chain uses TRBV27 with TRBJ2-1; a possible D gene is TRBD1 (6 bases). This CDR3 has 14 amino acids. Trimming removed 5 bases at V and 0 bases at J, with 8 bases between. CDR1 is MNHEY, CDR2 SMNVEV, per germline (reference sequence). In DNA form, the CDR3 reads TGTGCCAGCAGTCAGGGGACCTCCTACAATGAGCAGTTCTTC. Translation gives CASSQGTSYNEQFF.

This sequence joins TRBV3-1 (or the pseudogene TRBV3-2) and TRBJ1-6; no definite D call. This CDR3 contains 14 residues. Germline assignment: CDR1 LGHDT and CDR2 YNNKEL (reference sequence). With 0 bases removed from V and 12 bases from J, the gap between germline ends came to 12 bases. CDR3 DNA sequence: TGTGCCAGCAGCCAAGATCCTAAAACTGTACCCCTCCACTTT. This translates into CASSQDPKTVPLHF.

The chain joins TRBV3-1 (or the pseudogene TRBV3-2) to TRBJ1-1, with unresolved D. The germline V and J ends were trimmed by 1 base and 0 bases, with 6 bases remaining between them. The CDR3 consists of 14 residues. The germline V gene encodes CDR1 LGHDT and CDR2 YNNKEL (reference sequence). For the CDR3, the DNA is TGTGCCAGCAGCCAAGTAGATGTGAACACTGAAGCTTTCTTT. It codes for CASSQVDVNTEAFF.

The chain is built from TRBV11-3 and TRBJ2-2; possibly TRBD2 for D (6 bases). The germline V gene encodes CDR1 SGHNT and CDR2 YENEEA. The CDR3 is 15 amino acids. Trimming cost V 6 bases and J 6 bases, with 17 bases left between them. This chain's CDR3 is CASSSSTGVAGELFF. The CDR3 nucleotides are TGTGCCAGCAGTTCATCTACGGGGGTCGCCGGGGAGCTGTTTTTT.

The J gene is TRBJ2-3, the V gene TRBV7-7; a weak D match, TRBD2 (7 bases). CDR3 size: 16 residues. Trimming removed 2 bases from V and 4 bases from J, with 16 bases in between. The germline V gene encodes CDR1 SSHAT and CDR2 FNYEAQ (reference sequence). The CDR3: CASSLNPGGGSDTQYF. Here the CDR3 DNA reads TGTGCCAGCAGCTTAAATCCGGGGGGCGGGTCAGATACGCAGTATTTT.

The chain has TRBV11-2 and TRBJ1-6, with TRBD1 matching 8 bases. CDR1 is SGHAT, CDR2 FQNNGV, per germline. J lost 4 bases, V lost 0 bases, and 5 bases had no gene match. The CDR3 has 17 amino acids. The DNA of the CDR3 is TGTGCCAGCAGCTTAGAGAAGACAGGGGTATATAATTCACCCCTCCACTTT. This translates into CASSLEKTGVYNSPLHF.

The table lists this clone with a count of one. The J gene is TRBJ1-1, the V gene TRBV7-8; perhaps TRBD1 as D (6 bases). V was cut by 3 bases and J by 2 bases, with 10 bases left in between. Germline V gene lookup returns CDR1 SGHVS and CDR2 FQNEAQ. CDR3 length: 14 amino acids. CDR3 in amino acids: CASSLQGSNTEAFF. In nucleotides, the CDR3 is TGTGCCAGCAGCTTGCAGGGGTCTAACACTGAAGCTTTCTTT. Complete variable domain (other parts from reference TRBV7-8 and TRBJ1-1): GAGVSQSPRYKVAKRGQDVALRCDPISGHVSLFWYQQALGQGPEFLTYFQNEAQLDKSGLPSDRFFAERPEGSVSTLKIQRTQQEDSAVYLCASSLQGSNTEAFFGQGTRLTVV.

The J gene is TRBJ2-5, the V gene TRBV5-1, with D perhaps matching TRBD1 (6 bases). This CDR3 spans 12 amino acids. CDR1 is SGHRS and CDR2 is YFSETQ in the germline V gene. Trimming stripped 4 bases from V and 5 bases from J, with 9 bases between. As DNA, the CDR3 is TGCGCCAGCAGCGGGGGCACGGAGACCCAGTACTTC. The encoded protein is CASSGGTETQYF.

V is TRBV9 and J is TRBJ2-1, with 10 positions matching TRBD2. V shed 4 bases and J 13 bases; nucleotides not matched to a gene: 14. CDR1 and CDR2 from the germline V gene are SGDLS and YYNGEE. This CDR3 spans 15 amino acids. In DNA form, the CDR3 reads TGTGCCAGCAGCTCTGGGGATACTAGCGGGGTCCCCCAGTTCTTC. Protein: CASSSGDTSGVPQFF.

This clone was counted only a few times. This chain joins TRBV18 and TRBJ2-7; 9 nucleotides line up with TRBD1. Germline CDR1 reads KGHSH; CDR2 reads LQKENI. V was pared by 4 bases and J by 4 bases, with 8 bases of the junction left unmatched. The CDR3 is made up of 15 amino acids. CDR3 in DNA: TGTGCCAGCTCACTTACCGGGACAGGGACTTACGAGCAGTACTTC. This translates into CASSLTGTGTYEQYF. The whole variable domain, filled in from reference TRBV18 and TRBJ2-7, reads NAGVMQNPRHLVRRRGQEARLRCSPMKGHSHVYWYRQLPEEGLKFMVYLQKENIIDESGMPKERFSAEFPKEGPSILRIQQVVRGDSAAYFCASSLTGTGTYEQYFGPGTRLTVT.

V and J are TRBV6-5 and TRBJ1-1; 7 bases map to TRBD1. Germline trimming cut 6 bases from V and 6 bases from J; bases unmatched to any gene: 7. The V gene's germline CDR1 is MNHEY and CDR2 SVGAGI. The CDR3 is 13 residues long. The CDR3 region has the DNA TGTGCCAGCAGCCCGACAGGGCTACCTGAAGCTTTCTTT. Translation: CASSPTGLPEAFF.

The chain links TRBV6-6 to TRBJ1-2; 9 nucleotides agree with TRBD1. Germline V gene data show CDR1 as MNHNY and CDR2 as SVGAGI (reference sequence). Unmatched junction bases numbered 4, after V lost 6 bases and J lost 2 bases. The length of the CDR3 is 14 residues. The CDR3 sequence is CASRIGQGNYGYTF. CDR3 sequence (DNA): TGTGCCAGCAGAATCGGACAGGGGAACTATGGCTACACCTTC.

The V call is TRBV6-5, the J call TRBJ1-2, with D unclear. Germline V gives CDR1 MNHEY, CDR2 SVGAGI. The CDR3 totals 13 residues. Trimming took 4 bases from V and 8 from J, leaving 14 bases between them. The CDR3, as DNA: TGTGCCAGCAGTTCCCTCCGGGGATCGGGCTACACCTTC. Protein sequence: CASSSLRGSGYTF.

The chain couples TRBV27 to TRBJ1-1; TRBD1 might be the D (6 bases). Germline CDR1 MNHEY, CDR2 SMNVEV (reference sequence). The V end lost 3 bases, the J end lost 5 bases, and 16 bases lay between the germline ends. This CDR3 spans 15 amino acids. CDR3 DNA sequence: TGTGCCAGCAGTTTGACTCGACAGGCTTCGACTGAAGCTTTCTTT. Translating gives CASSLTRQASTEAFF.

This clone has more than one count but fewer than ten. This chain joins TRBV20-1 and TRBJ1-6, with 9 bases matching TRBD1. Looked up from germline, CDR1 is DFQATT and CDR2 is SNEGSKA (reference sequence). The CDR3 runs to 16 residues. J lost 4 bases, V lost 3 bases, and 7 bases had no gene match. The CDR3, as DNA: TGCAGTGCTAGTACAGGGGGCTCGAGATATAATTCACCCCTCCACTTT. Translating gives CSASTGGSRYNSPLHF.

The chain carries TRBV7-9 and TRBJ1-1; D gene ambiguous. The CDR3 is 15 residues long. V lost 2 bases and J 3 bases, leaving 13 bases between the germline ends. Germline CDR1 is SEHNR and CDR2 is FQNEAQ (reference sequence). CDR3 sequence (DNA): TGTGCCAGCAGCTTATCCCGCGGTTGGGACACTGAAGCTTTCTTT. Protein product: CASSLSRGWDTEAFF.

The V gene is TRBV18, the J gene TRBJ1-3, with TRBD1 identical over 7 bases. With V trimmed by 1 base and J by 2 bases, 2 bases remained unmatched. The CDR3 contains 15 residues. Germline V gene lookup returns CDR1 KGHSH and CDR2 LQKENI. The CDR3 DNA reads as TGTGCCAGCTCACCACGGGACAGAGCTGGAAACACCATATATTTT. Translated, it gives CASSPRDRAGNTIYF.

The genes are TRBV7-8 and TRBJ1-4; 9 bases agree with TRBD1. In germline, CDR1 is SGHVS, CDR2 FQNEAQ. CDR3 size: 15 residues. Trimming cost V 2 bases and J 7 bases; bases outside gene matches: 5. The CDR3: CASSLSGQGSEKLFF. The CDR3 region has the DNA TGTGCCAGCAGCTTATCGGGACAGGGTAGTGAAAAACTGTTTTTT.

The rearrangement links TRBV5-1 to TRBJ1-3, with TRBD1 matching over 11 bases. The CDR3 loop spans 15 amino acids. Germline values: CDR1 SGHRS, CDR2 YFSETQ. V shed 4 bases, J shed 4 bases, and the junction held 4 bases outside the gene matches. CDR3 protein: CASSGQGADGNTIYF. The CDR3 DNA reads as TGCGCCAGCAGCGGACAGGGGGCAGACGGAAACACCATATATTTT.

There are many counts of this clone. In nucleotides, the CDR3 is TGTGCCATCAGTGTAGTCTCGGCAGATACGCAGTATTTT. It yields the protein CAISVVSADTQYF. This chain connects TRBV10-3 to TRBJ2-3; D call uncertain. This CDR3 has 13 residues. V was shortened by 4 bases and J by 4 bases, with 9 bases between the two germline ends. Germline lookup yields CDR1 ENHRY and CDR2 SYGVKD.

The rearrangement uses TRBV27 and TRBJ2-7, with 8 nucleotides matching TRBD2. The CDR3 has 17 residues. The germline CDR1 and CDR2 sequences are MNHEY and SMNVEV (reference sequence). With 6 bases clipped from V and 2 bases from J, the junction kept 15 bases outside the gene matches. CDR3 sequence (DNA): TGTGCCAGCAGCAGACGACGAGGGACGGGAGGGGCCTACGAGCAGTACGTC. This sequence encodes CASSRRRGTGGAYEQYV.

The chain couples TRBV30 to TRBJ1-1, with 10 bases fitting TRBD1. The CDR3 spans 13 residues. J gave up 1 base and V 5 bases, and 1 base lay outside the gene matches. From germline, CDR1 is GTSNPN and CDR2 SVGIG (reference sequence). The DNA for the CDR3 is TGTGCCTGGGACAGGGGGCGGAACACTGAAGCTTTCTTT. It yields the protein CAWDRGRNTEAFF.

This chain links TRBV7-8 with TRBJ2-1; D possibly corresponds to TRBD1 (6 bases). CDR1 SGHVS and CDR2 FQNEAQ come from the germline V gene. V was shortened by 5 bases and J by 7 bases, with 15 bases between the two germline ends. The CDR3 has 14 residues. In nucleotides, the CDR3 is TGTGCCAGCAGCCAACTCACAGGGAGTAATGAGCAGTTCTTC. This codes for CASSQLTGSNEQFF.

This clone was seen a handful of times. The J gene is TRBJ1-4, the V gene TRBV11-1; 7 nucleotides align to TRBD1. Germline CDR1 and CDR2: SGHAT and FQDESV (reference sequence). The CDR3 is made up of 15 amino acids. The V segment lost 0 bases and the J segment 5 bases; nucleotides outside the gene matches: 3. The CDR3, as DNA: TGTGCCAGCAGCTTAGCGGGACAGCGAAATGAAAAACTGTTTTTT. Its protein product is CASSLAGQRNEKLFF.

This sequence joins TRBV7-2 and TRBJ2-5, with 11 bases identical to TRBD2. Trimming at V came to 8 bases and at J to 5 bases, leaving 4 bases not matched to a gene. The CDR3 sequence is 13 residues long. CDR1 is SGHTA, CDR2 FQGNSA, per germline. The CDR3 DNA is TGTGCCAGCCGTAGCGGGGGGGCGGAGACCCAGTACTTC. This gives the protein CASRSGGAETQYF.

The CDR3 reads CASSPDRGATDTQYF. The CDR3 nucleotides are TGTGCCAGCAGCCCGGACAGGGGGGCCACAGATACGCAGTATTTT. This sequence joins TRBV7-2 and TRBJ2-3; 10 positions match TRBD1. The CDR3 spans 15 residues. Germline V gene lookup returns CDR1 SGHTA and CDR2 FQGNSA. The ends lost 5 bases at V and 2 bases at J; junction bases unmatched: 4.

The chain is built from TRBV7-9 and TRBJ2-1; D may be TRBD2 (5 bases). The CDR3 covers 13 residues. Germline V gene sequence: CDR1 SEHNR, CDR2 FQNEAQ (reference sequence). The V end lost 5 bases, the J end lost 7 bases, and 12 bases lay between the germline ends. This CDR3 reads CASSPTSRNEQFF. The CDR3 DNA is TGTGCCAGCAGCCCCACTAGTCGAAATGAGCAGTTCTTC.